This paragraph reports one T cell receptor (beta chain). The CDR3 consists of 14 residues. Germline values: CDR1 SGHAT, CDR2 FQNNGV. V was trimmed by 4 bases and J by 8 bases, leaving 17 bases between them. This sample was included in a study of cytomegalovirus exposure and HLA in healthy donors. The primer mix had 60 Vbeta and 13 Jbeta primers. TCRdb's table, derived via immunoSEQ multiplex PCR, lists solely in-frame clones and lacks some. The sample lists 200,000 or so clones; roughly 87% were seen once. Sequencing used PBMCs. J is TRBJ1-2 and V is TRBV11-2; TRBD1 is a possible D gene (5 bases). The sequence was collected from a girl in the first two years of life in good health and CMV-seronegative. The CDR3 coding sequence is TGTGCCAGCAGCTCCTCCAGGGCCCTAGAAGGCTACACCTTC. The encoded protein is CASSSSRALEGYTF.